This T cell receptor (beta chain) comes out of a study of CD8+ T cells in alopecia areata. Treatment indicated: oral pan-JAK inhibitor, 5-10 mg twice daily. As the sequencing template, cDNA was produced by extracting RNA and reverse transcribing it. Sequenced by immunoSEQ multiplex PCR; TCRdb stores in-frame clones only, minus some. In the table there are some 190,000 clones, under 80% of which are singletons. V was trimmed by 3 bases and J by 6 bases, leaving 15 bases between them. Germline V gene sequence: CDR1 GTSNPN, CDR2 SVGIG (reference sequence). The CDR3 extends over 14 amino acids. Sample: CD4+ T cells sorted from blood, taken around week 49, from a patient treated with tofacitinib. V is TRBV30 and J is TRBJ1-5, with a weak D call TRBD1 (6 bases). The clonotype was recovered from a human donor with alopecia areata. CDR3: CAWSVGGVSQPQHF. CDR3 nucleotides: TGTGCCTGGAGCGTAGGGGGTGTCAGTCAGCCCCAGCATTTT.